A selection of T cell receptor beta chains follows, all from one sample in a study of blood T cell repertoires in COVID-19. Generated by immunoSEQ multiplex PCR, the TCRdb table keeps only in-frame clones and is missing some. This repertoire shows approximately 150,000 clones, roughly 80% found once; its top ten account for approximately 17%. Sequenced: peripheral blood. Source of these receptors: a man over 45 with acute or convalescent COVID-19. Each CDR3 is given with its conserved first and last residue. A D gene is named only where the DNA matches it firmly. The size field is filled for only some rows; it gives once, few, many or a size class.

j_gene: TRBJ2-3
abundance: .
d_gene: TRBD1
v_gene: TRBV10-1
CDR3nt: TGCGCCAGCAGTGAGAGACAGGGGACAGATACGCAGTATTTT
CDR3aa: CASSERQGTDTQYF

j_gene: TRBJ1-1
abundance: .
d_gene: TRBD1
v_gene: TRBV25-1
CDR3nt: TGTGCCAGCAGAGCAGCAGGGGGCGTGGGGAACACTGAAGCTTTCTTT
CDR3aa: CASRAAGGVGNTEAFF

j_gene: TRBJ1-2
abundance: .
d_gene: TRBD1
v_gene: TRBV5-1
CDR3nt: TGCGCCAGCAGCTTGGATCAGGGGGACTATGGCTACACCTTC
CDR3aa: CASSLDQGDYGYTF

j_gene: TRBJ1-2
abundance: .
d_gene: .
v_gene: TRBV4-2
CDR3nt: TGTGCCAGCAGCTCCAGGGGTGGGCATAACTATGGCTACACCTTC
CDR3aa: CASSSRGGHNYGYTF

j_gene: TRBJ2-7
abundance: .
d_gene: TRBD1
v_gene: TRBV19
CDR3nt: TGTGCCAGTAGCGAGACAGGGGGATCCTACGAGCAGTACTTC
CDR3aa: CASSETGGSYEQYF

j_gene: TRBJ2-3
abundance: once
d_gene: TRBD2
v_gene: TRBV28
CDR3nt: TGTGCCAGCAGCCTAGGCGGGGGGGCCTTGACAGATACGCAGTATTTT
CDR3aa: CASSLGGGALTDTQYF

j_gene: TRBJ1-5
abundance: .
d_gene: .
v_gene: TRBV28
CDR3nt: TGTGCCAGCAGTTTACCCCAGGGGAATCAGCCCCAGCATTTT
CDR3aa: CASSLPQGNQPQHF

j_gene: TRBJ2-2
abundance: .
d_gene: .
v_gene: TRBV3-1/TRBV3-2
CDR3nt: TGTGCCAGCAGCCAAGATTCCGGGTTAGGCACCGGGGAGCTGTTTTTT
CDR3aa: CASSQDSGLGTGELFF

j_gene: TRBJ1-2
abundance: .
d_gene: TRBD1
v_gene: TRBV3-1/TRBV3-2
CDR3nt: TGTGCCAGCAGCCCGCGGAACAGGGGTGACTATGGCTACACCTTC
CDR3aa: CASSPRNRGDYGYTF

j_gene: TRBJ1-4
abundance: .
d_gene: TRBD1
v_gene: TRBV7-9
CDR3nt: TGTGCCAGCAGCTTATCCTGGACAGGGGAGAAGTTGGGTGAAAAACTGTTTTTT
CDR3aa: CASSLSWTGEKLGEKLFF

j_gene: TRBJ1-1
abundance: .
d_gene: .
v_gene: TRBV11-2
CDR3nt: TGTGCCAGCAGCTTAGGGGCGGTGAGGGACACTGAAGCTTTCTTT
CDR3aa: CASSLGAVRDTEAFF

j_gene: TRBJ2-5
abundance: .
d_gene: .
v_gene: TRBV5-4
CDR3nt: TGTGCCAGCAGCCACTTGACAGCGTACCAAGAGACCCAGTACTTC
CDR3aa: CASSHLTAYQETQYF

j_gene: TRBJ2-2
abundance: few
d_gene: TRBD2
v_gene: TRBV7-2
CDR3nt: TGTGCCAGCAGCTTAAAAATGGGAGGGACCGGGGAGCTGTTTTTT
CDR3aa: CASSLKMGGTGELFF

j_gene: TRBJ2-1
abundance: .
d_gene: TRBD1
v_gene: TRBV6-5
CDR3nt: TGTGCCACCTTCCTCAGGGGGCGGAACAATGAGCAGTTCTTC
CDR3aa: CATFLRGRNNEQFF

j_gene: TRBJ1-1
abundance: .
d_gene: TRBD1
v_gene: TRBV3-1/TRBV3-2
CDR3nt: TGTGCCAGCAGCCAGAATGACAGGGGGATAATGAACACTGAAGCTTTCTTT
CDR3aa: CASSQNDRGIMNTEAFF

j_gene: TRBJ2-2
abundance: .
d_gene: .
v_gene: TRBV7-8
CDR3nt: TGTGCCAGCAGCCCCTACAGGGTCACCGGGGAGCTGTTTTTT
CDR3aa: CASSPYRVTGELFF

j_gene: TRBJ2-2
abundance: once
d_gene: .
v_gene: TRBV11-3
CDR3nt: TGTGCCAGCAGCTCGGACAGATCGAACACCGGGGAGCTGTTTTTT
CDR3aa: CASSSDRSNTGELFF

j_gene: TRBJ2-1
abundance: .
d_gene: .
v_gene: TRBV24-1
CDR3nt: TGTGCCACCGGCCAGGGATCTCGCAATGAGCAGTTCTTC
CDR3aa: CATGQGSRNEQFF

j_gene: TRBJ1-6
abundance: .
d_gene: .
v_gene: TRBV30
CDR3nt: TGTGCCGGGAGGGACAATGATAATTCACCCCTCCACTTT
CDR3aa: CAGRDNDNSPLHF

j_gene: TRBJ1-1
abundance: .
d_gene: TRBD1
v_gene: TRBV5-1
CDR3nt: TGCGCCAGCAGCCCTAACAGGGGTACGGACACTGAAGCTTTCTTT
CDR3aa: CASSPNRGTDTEAFF

j_gene: TRBJ1-1
abundance: once
d_gene: .
v_gene: TRBV20-1
CDR3nt: TGCAGTGCTAGTTTTGGCGGGACCAGGACTGAAGCTTTCTTT
CDR3aa: CSASFGGTRTEAFF

j_gene: TRBJ1-3
abundance: .
d_gene: TRBD1
v_gene: TRBV3-1/TRBV3-2
CDR3nt: TGTGCCAGCAGCACAGGGGGCGCGGTTGGAAACACCATATATTTT
CDR3aa: CASSTGGAVGNTIYF

j_gene: TRBJ1-1
abundance: .
d_gene: .
v_gene: TRBV28
CDR3nt: TGTGCCAGCAGCCGGGAGGCGAACACTGAAGCTTTCTTT
CDR3aa: CASSREANTEAFF

j_gene: TRBJ1-2
abundance: .
d_gene: .
v_gene: TRBV27
CDR3nt: TGTGCCAGCAGTTTAACTGATCCGAGGAGGTATGGCTACACCTTC
CDR3aa: CASSLTDPRRYGYTF

j_gene: TRBJ1-6
abundance: .
d_gene: .
v_gene: TRBV5-4
CDR3nt: TGTGCCAGCAGCTTGGGGCCCCGTTCAGATTCACCCCTCCACTTT
CDR3aa: CASSLGPRSDSPLHF

j_gene: TRBJ2-5
abundance: few
d_gene: TRBD1
v_gene: TRBV6-1
CDR3nt: TGTGCCAGCAGTGATCCCCTAAGGGGGCAAGGAGAGACCCAGTACTTC
CDR3aa: CASSDPLRGQGETQYF

j_gene: TRBJ2-1
abundance: .
d_gene: TRBD2
v_gene: TRBV24-1
CDR3nt: TGTGCCACCAGTGATACTCCCGGGAGGGAGTTCTTC
CDR3aa: CATSDTPGREFF

j_gene: TRBJ1-2
abundance: .
d_gene: TRBD1
v_gene: TRBV25-1
CDR3nt: TGTGCCAGCCTGGGGACAGAACCATTAACTAACTATGGCTACACCTTC
CDR3aa: CASLGTEPLTNYGYTF

j_gene: TRBJ2-1
abundance: .
d_gene: TRBD2
v_gene: TRBV3-1/TRBV3-2
CDR3nt: TGTGCCAGCAGCGGAGCGGGGGGGTTTCCGTCCAATGAGCAGTTCTTC
CDR3aa: CASSGAGGFPSNEQFF

j_gene: TRBJ2-1
abundance: .
d_gene: TRBD1
v_gene: TRBV27
CDR3nt: TGTGCCAGCACCATGACCGGGACAGGGTACTACAATGAGCAGTTCTTC
CDR3aa: CASTMTGTGYYNEQFF

j_gene: TRBJ2-7
abundance: .
d_gene: TRBD2
v_gene: TRBV5-6
CDR3nt: TGTGCCAGCAGCTTGCTGGGGCTAGCGGGGGGCCGGGGCGAGCAGTACTTC
CDR3aa: CASSLLGLAGGRGEQYF

j_gene: TRBJ2-1
abundance: .
d_gene: .
v_gene: TRBV13
CDR3nt: TGTGCCAGCAGCTTAAGAGTTCGGGTTGAGCAGTTCTTC
CDR3aa: CASSLRVRVEQFF

j_gene: TRBJ2-5
abundance: .
d_gene: TRBD2
v_gene: TRBV9
CDR3nt: TGTGCCAGCAGCGCAAGCGGGGGGGCCGAGACCCAGTACTTC
CDR3aa: CASSASGGAETQYF

j_gene: TRBJ2-1
abundance: .
d_gene: TRBD2
v_gene: TRBV11-3
CDR3nt: TGTGCCAGCAGCTTAACTATCCCGACTAGCGGGGCGCCCTATGAGCAGTTCTTC
CDR3aa: CASSLTIPTSGAPYEQFF

j_gene: TRBJ2-3
abundance: .
d_gene: .
v_gene: TRBV5-1
CDR3nt: TGCGCCAGCAGCTTGGATGGTGGAGTTTCCGGTGATACGCAGTATTTT
CDR3aa: CASSLDGGVSGDTQYF

j_gene: TRBJ1-1
abundance: .
d_gene: TRBD1
v_gene: TRBV30
CDR3nt: TGTGCCTGGAGGGGACAGGGGGCGGCGAACACTGAAGCTTTCTTT
CDR3aa: CAWRGQGAANTEAFF

j_gene: TRBJ1-1
abundance: .
d_gene: TRBD1
v_gene: TRBV6-5
CDR3nt: TGTGCCAGCACCCCCGGGACAGCGAACACTGAAGCTTTCTTT
CDR3aa: CASTPGTANTEAFF

j_gene: TRBJ2-1
abundance: .
d_gene: TRBD2
v_gene: TRBV11-3
CDR3nt: TGTGCCAGCAGCTTAGATTCGGGACTAGCGGGGGGGCCCCACAATGAGCAGTTCTTC
CDR3aa: CASSLDSGLAGGPHNEQFF

j_gene: TRBJ2-2
abundance: few
d_gene: TRBD2
v_gene: TRBV30
CDR3nt: TGTGCCTGGAGCGGACTAGCGGGGTCGAACACCGGGGAGCTGTTTTTT
CDR3aa: CAWSGLAGSNTGELFF

j_gene: TRBJ1-2
abundance: .
d_gene: .
v_gene: TRBV25-1
CDR3nt: TGTGCCAGCAGTGGGGGAGGGGGTCGAGGCTACACCTTC
CDR3aa: CASSGGGGRGYTF

j_gene: TRBJ1-6
abundance: .
d_gene: TRBD1
v_gene: TRBV9
CDR3nt: TGTGCCAGCAGCGTGGGACAGGCGGGTAATTCACCCCTCCACTTT
CDR3aa: CASSVGQAGNSPLHF

j_gene: TRBJ1-5
abundance: few
d_gene: .
v_gene: TRBV30
CDR3nt: TGTGCCTGGAGTGGAGGGCAAGGGGGTCAGCCCCAGCATTTT
CDR3aa: CAWSGGQGGQPQHF

j_gene: TRBJ1-5
abundance: .
d_gene: .
v_gene: TRBV6-5
CDR3nt: TGTGCCAGCACCAGGGGCCGGGATCAGCCCCAGCATTTT
CDR3aa: CASTRGRDQPQHF

j_gene: TRBJ2-1
abundance: .
d_gene: .
v_gene: TRBV6-5
CDR3nt: TGTGCCAGCACCGAGAGGAAGAACAATGAGCAGTTCTTC
CDR3aa: CASTERKNNEQFF

j_gene: TRBJ1-1
abundance: few
d_gene: .
v_gene: TRBV14
CDR3nt: TGTGCCAGCAGCCAATTTTTTAAAAACACTGAAGCTTTCTTT
CDR3aa: CASSQFFKNTEAFF

j_gene: TRBJ2-3
abundance: .
d_gene: TRBD2
v_gene: TRBV25-1
CDR3nt: TGTGCCAGCAGTGAGCCGAAACCGGGGGGACCCGGTACGCAGTATTTT
CDR3aa: CASSEPKPGGPGTQYF

j_gene: TRBJ1-2
abundance: .
d_gene: TRBD1
v_gene: TRBV7-9
CDR3nt: TGTGCCAGCAGCTTAAGGGGGCGCATAGATGGCTACACCTTC
CDR3aa: CASSLRGRIDGYTF

j_gene: TRBJ1-1
abundance: .
d_gene: TRBD1
v_gene: TRBV5-8
CDR3nt: TGTGCCAGCCGACCTCAGGGGGCAAGGGATAGAGCTTTCTTT
CDR3aa: CASRPQGARDRAFF

j_gene: TRBJ2-5
abundance: .
d_gene: TRBD2
v_gene: TRBV9
CDR3nt: TGTGCCAGCAGCGTAGGGAGTAGCGGGGGGGCAGAGACCCAGTACTTC
CDR3aa: CASSVGSSGGAETQYF

j_gene: TRBJ1-3
abundance: .
d_gene: TRBD1
v_gene: TRBV30
CDR3nt: TGTGCCTGGAGTATAAGGGGGCGCGCAAACACCATATATTTT
CDR3aa: CAWSIRGRANTIYF

j_gene: TRBJ2-3
abundance: few
d_gene: .
v_gene: TRBV4-2
CDR3nt: TGTGCCAGCAGCCAAGATATCCCCAGGGGAATGGCAGATACGCAGTATTTT
CDR3aa: CASSQDIPRGMADTQYF

j_gene: TRBJ2-7
abundance: .
d_gene: .
v_gene: TRBV5-1
CDR3nt: TGCGCCAGCAGCTTGGACCCCAGTTCGGAGCAGTACTTC
CDR3aa: CASSLDPSSEQYF

j_gene: TRBJ1-2
abundance: .
d_gene: .
v_gene: TRBV28
CDR3nt: TGTGCCAGCAGTTTAGGTGGGACCGGGGGTGGCTACACCTTC
CDR3aa: CASSLGGTGGGYTF